The entry below describes one T cell receptor beta chain. The record originates from a study of Graves' ophthalmopathy and Graves' hyperthyroidism. The authors amplified TCR beta CDR3 regions from RNA transcripts. In the first round, RT-PCR was carried out with HTBI primers, and a multiplex PCR formed the second round. TCRdb passed the multiplex PCR reads through MiXCR, listing each CDR3 protein once. The sample yields 300,000 to 400,000 distinct CDR3 sequences, roughly 17% seen once. Trimming shortened V by 0 bases and J by 4 bases, and 22 bases separated the two germline ends. The CDR3 is 18 amino acids. The germline V gene has CDR1 PRHDT and CDR2 FYEKMQ (reference sequence).

V and J are TRBV13 and TRBJ2-7; D is perhaps TRBD1 (5 bases). The clonotype was recovered from an adult woman with stable Graves' hyperthyroidism. What was sequenced was peripheral blood. CDR3 sequence: CASSLGGATEPTDYEQYF. In nucleotides, the CDR3 is TGTGCCAGCAGCTTAGGAGGGGCGACAGAGCCAACCGATTACGAGCAGTACTTC.